This TCR beta chain was obtained from a study of cytomegalovirus exposure and HLA in healthy donors. Notes on this clone: The antigen is undetermined.

Whole-study results and caveats: Later on, an analysis tied 15,000 to 20,000 TCR beta sequences to HLA alleles at 0.05 false discovery rate. Donors belonging to an Asian-associated ancestry cluster reportedly showed fewer N-insertions in productive TCRs than the approximately 700-donor mean, according to what a later analysis found. Listed as cytomegalovirus-associated were 170 or so TCR beta chains. According to an earlier analysis, most TCR beta V segments yielded productive rearrangements about 87% or about 30% of the time.

PCR employed 60 Vbeta and 13 Jbeta primers. Data came from immunoSEQ multiplex PCR; TCRdb stores just in-frame clones and leaves some out. The table has some 170,000 clones, just over 75% seen once. The source of this sequence is a woman in her thirties or forties in good health and CMV-seronegative. The sequenced material came from PBMCs.

The CDR3 nucleotides read TGTGCCAGCAGTTACGGACTAGCGGGAGTTGAGGAGACCGGGGAGCTGTTTTTT. This translates into CASSYGLAGVEETGELFF. This chain uses TRBV11-2 with TRBJ2-2; 13 bases are shared with TRBD2. This CDR3 region has 18 residues. Germline lookup yields CDR1 SGHAT and CDR2 FQNNGV. J was trimmed by 5 bases and V by 6 bases; bases with no gene match: 12. Drawing the rest from reference TRBV11-2 and TRBJ2-2, the complete variable domain is EAGVAQSPRYKIIEKRQSVAFWCNPISGHATLYWYQQILGQGPKLLIQFQNNGVVDDSQLPKDRFSAERLKGVDSTLKIQPAKLEDSAVYLCASSYGLAGVEETGELFFGEGSRLTVL.